The subject of this entry is one T cell receptor (beta chain). What antigen it recognizes has not been identified. The sample holds no much larger clone one base away, and base qualities are not on file. This record comes from a study of blood T cell repertoires in COVID-19 (TCRdb year 2020). Study-level background: Samples from collaborators originated in the United States, Italy and Spain and spanned both the acute and convalescent phases of COVID-19. The prospective study material was composed of cDNA or gDNA derived from T cells, B-cell-depleted T cells, or PBMCs. Subjects who had been exposed to COVID-19, were actively infected with it, or had recovered from it provided the deeply sampled blood TCRbeta repertoires that made up the dataset. The repertoires were released in a freely available public database meant as a resource for research on the immune response to SARS-CoV-2. The samples were drawn from two sources: the first 160 participants of the ongoing ImmuneRACE study, and about 1,300 subjects contributed by 6 global collaborators. A de-identified subject ID, COVID-19 status, age in years and sex were almost always included in the sample metadata. Where available, HLA class I and class II types were obtained from metadata supplied by the sample provider rather than from assay-based typing. Paper-wide results and their limitations: The quantity of clinical and demographic metadata differed by source and by participant and was supplied without curation.

The immunoSEQ Assay, a bias-controlled multiplex PCR, was used to amplify TCRbeta CDR3 regions from genomic DNA. The authors processed their data as follows. The number of nucleated cells in each sample was estimated from the amplification of reference gene primers within the assay. To quantify the absolute abundance of each unique TCRbeta CDR3 rearrangement, sequence reads were collapsed and filtered. For each sample, productive Simpson clonality was calculated as the square root of Simpson's diversity index across productive rearrangements. Here the immuneACCESS table is served through TCRdb, limited to in-frame sequences with V and J called. Missing clones are a known gap in these copies; in checked studies unresolved V genes cover under half, and the rest lacks a known reason. Clonal size and the V and J genes are those of that table, whereas D and trimming came from the DNA. This sample holds about 140,000 clones; 80% to 90% were observed only once. Approximately 1.5% of the sample belongs to the ten largest clones.

Whole blood was collected in K2EDTA tubes by collaborating institutions according to the institutions' own protocols. Collaborator samples were shipped for TCRbeta analysis as frozen whole blood, isolated PBMCs, or DNA extracted from either sample type. Sample: peripheral blood. The TCR comes from a woman between 45 and 60 years old with acute or convalescent COVID-19.

The DNA reads as follows: TGTGCCAGCAGTGAAGAACGGGAAACTGAAGCTTTCTTT. Its product reads: CASSEERETEAFF. The chain is encoded by TRBV6-1 joined to TRBJ1-1; no confident D gene assignment can be made. According to the germline V gene, CDR1 reads MNHNS and CDR2 reads SASEGT. The CDR3 numbers 13 residues from cysteine through phenylalanine. Just the 39-base CDR3 DNA is kept, in frame starting at base 1. V drops 1 base and J drops 5 bases, leaving 8 bases in between.